The text below deals with one TCR beta chain. This specimen belongs to a study of cytomegalovirus exposure and HLA in healthy donors. PCR amplification relied on 60 Vbeta primers (plus 13 Jbeta primers). Repertoires were generated with immunoSEQ multiplex PCR, while TCRdb's copy carries only in-frame clones and drops some. The table gives 150,000 to 200,000 clones; the top ten clones make up around 6% of it. The V gene lost 4 bases and the J gene lost 0 bases, with 15 bases spanning the gap. The CDR3 has 16 amino acids. Germline V gene lookup returns CDR1 GTSNPN and CDR2 SVGIG (reference sequence). The source of this sequence is a man aged 25 to 40 in good health and CMV-seronegative. The sequenced material came from PBMCs. The chain links TRBV30 to TRBJ1-4, with a possible D match to TRBD1 (6 bases). Written as DNA, the CDR3 is TGTGCCTGGACGGGGGGGCCCGGAGCAACTAATGAAAAACTGTTTTTT. Its translation is CAWTGGPGATNEKLFF.